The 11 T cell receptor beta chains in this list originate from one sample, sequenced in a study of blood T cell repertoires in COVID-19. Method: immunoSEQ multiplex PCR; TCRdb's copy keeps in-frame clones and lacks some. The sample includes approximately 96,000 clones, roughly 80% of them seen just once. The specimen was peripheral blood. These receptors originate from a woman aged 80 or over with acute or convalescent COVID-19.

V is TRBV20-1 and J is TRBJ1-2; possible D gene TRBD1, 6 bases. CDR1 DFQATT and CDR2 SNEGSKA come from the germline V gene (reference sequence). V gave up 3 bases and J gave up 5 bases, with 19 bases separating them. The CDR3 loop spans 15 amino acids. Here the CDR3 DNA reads TGCAGTGCTAGTGTCCGGGGAGGGGGAGGGTATGGCTACACCTTC. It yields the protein CSASVRGGGGYGYTF.

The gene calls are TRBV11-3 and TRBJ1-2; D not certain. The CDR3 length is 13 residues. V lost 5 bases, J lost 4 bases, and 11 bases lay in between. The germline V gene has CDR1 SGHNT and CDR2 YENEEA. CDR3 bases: TGTGCCAGCAGCCTGGCCAGAAGCTATGGCTACACCTTC. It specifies CASSLARSYGYTF.

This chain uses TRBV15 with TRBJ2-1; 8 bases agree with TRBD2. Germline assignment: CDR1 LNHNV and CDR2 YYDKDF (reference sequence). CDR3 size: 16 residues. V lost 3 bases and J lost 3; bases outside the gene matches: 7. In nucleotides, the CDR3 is TGTGCCACCAGCAGTAGCGGGACTACATACTACAATGAGCAGTTCTTC. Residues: CATSSSGTTYYNEQFF.

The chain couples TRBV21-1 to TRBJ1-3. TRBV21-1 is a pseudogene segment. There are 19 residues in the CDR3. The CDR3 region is CASSKAGGDVSVSGNTIYF. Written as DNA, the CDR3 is TGTGCCAGCAGCAAAGCGGGAGGGGACGTAAGTGTCTCTGGAAACACCATATATTTT.

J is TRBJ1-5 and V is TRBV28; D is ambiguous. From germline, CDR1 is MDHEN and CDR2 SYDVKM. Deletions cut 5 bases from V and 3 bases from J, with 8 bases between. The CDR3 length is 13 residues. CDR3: CASSRTLNQPQHF. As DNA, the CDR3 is TGTGCCAGCAGTCGGACTCTCAATCAGCCCCAGCATTTT.

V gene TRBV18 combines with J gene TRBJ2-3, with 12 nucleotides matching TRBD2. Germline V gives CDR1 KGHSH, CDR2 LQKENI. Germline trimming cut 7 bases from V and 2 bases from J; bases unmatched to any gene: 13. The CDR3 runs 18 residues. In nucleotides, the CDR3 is TGTGCCAGCTTCCCCGGTCTGGGACTAGCGGGTCTCACAGATACGCAGTATTTT. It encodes CASFPGLGLAGLTDTQYF.

CDR3 bases: TGTGCCAGCAGGCGCGGGGGGGCTGACGAGCAGTACTTC. It translates to CASRRGGADEQYF. The chain employs TRBV3-1 (or the pseudogene TRBV3-2) and TRBJ2-7; 9 positions match TRBD2. Germline trimming cut 6 bases from V and 5 bases from J; bases unmatched to any gene: 5. Germline CDR1 reads LGHDT; CDR2 reads YNNKEL (reference sequence). This CDR3 has 13 amino acids.

The CDR3 DNA sequence: TGTGCCAGCAGGGAGGGGTGGAATTCACCCCTCCACTTT. It is translated as CASREGWNSPLHF. This sequence joins TRBV6-1 and TRBJ1-6, with a possible D match to TRBD1 (5 bases). CDR3 size: 13 residues. Trimming cost V 6 bases and J 7 bases, with 10 bases left between them. Germline V gene sequence: CDR1 MNHNS, CDR2 SASEGT.

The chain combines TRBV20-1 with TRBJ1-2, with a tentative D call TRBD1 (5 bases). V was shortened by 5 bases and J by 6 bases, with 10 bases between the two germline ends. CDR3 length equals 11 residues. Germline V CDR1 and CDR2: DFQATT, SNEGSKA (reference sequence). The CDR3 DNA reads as TGCAGTGCTGGGGGGAGGGATGGCTACACCTTC. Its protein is CSAGGRDGYTF.

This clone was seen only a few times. CDR3 nucleotides: TGTGCCAGCAGCCCCCGGGACAGGGGGCGCCGAGGAGCTAATGAAAAACTGTTTTTT. Its protein is CASSPRDRGRRGANEKLFF. The chain has TRBV6-2 or TRBV6-3 and TRBJ1-4; 12 bases line up with TRBD1. Germline V gene lookup returns CDR1 MNHEY and CDR2 SVGEGT. V lost 6 bases and J lost 3; bases outside the gene matches: 14. CDR3 length equals 19 residues.

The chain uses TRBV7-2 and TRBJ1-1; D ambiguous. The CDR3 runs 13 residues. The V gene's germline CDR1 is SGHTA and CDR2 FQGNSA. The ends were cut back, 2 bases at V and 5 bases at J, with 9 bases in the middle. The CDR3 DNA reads TGTGCCAGCAGCTTAACGGAGGAGACTGAAGCTTTCTTT. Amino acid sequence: CASSLTEETEAFF.